This T cell receptor (beta chain) was sequenced in a study of PD-1 blockade in classical Hodgkin lymphoma. Findings of the study overall: Complete responders entered with baseline diversity on par with newly diagnosed patients, the results showed. Relapsed/refractory patients reportedly had the lowest baseline TCR diversity, below newly diagnosed patients, who were below healthy donors.

Each patient relapsed following autologous stem cell transplantation, and prior brentuximab vedotin exposure differed. Comment on this clone: The antigen remains undetermined.

Germline V lookup: CDR1 MDHEN, CDR2 SYDVKM. This CDR3 region has 15 residues. V lost 8 bases and J 6 bases, leaving 22 bases between the germline ends. This table comes from immunoSEQ multiplex PCR, and its TCRdb copy is limited to in-frame clones, with some not included. The sample lists some 40,000 clones; roughly four fifths were seen once. The sample here was peripheral blood mononuclear cells (PBMCs), taken at baseline. The chain uses TRBV28 and TRBJ1-1; possible D gene TRBD1, 5 bases. The TCR sequence derives from a human donor with classical Hodgkin lymphoma. In nucleotides, the CDR3 is TGTGCCAGCGGACGGGGCGCCCTGAAGTCCGCTGAAGCTTTCTTT. This encodes CASGRGALKSAEAFF.